The rows below give T cell receptor beta chains drawn from one sample of a study of T cell responses to AZD1222 COVID-19 vaccine. Assay used: immunoSEQ multiplex PCR; TCRdb lists only in-frame clones, some missing. The sample records about 190,000 clones, approximately 91% being singletons. The sequences come from peripheral blood, collected on day 0 of AZD1222 vaccination. The source of these receptors is an adult in good health. The CDR3 runs from the conserved cysteine through the conserved F or W. Each record gives: D gene, V gene, J gene, clone size, CDR3 DNA, CDR3 protein. The D gene is left open where the match is weak. Not every row has a clone size; where given, it reads once, few, many or a size class.

TRBD1,TRBV13,TRBJ1-6,NA,TGTGCCAGCAGCTCGACAGGGTTGAATTCACCCCTCCACTTT,CASSSTGLNSPLHF
NA,TRBV10-3,TRBJ1-4,NA,TGTGCCATCAGTGAGAACAGAGACCTTAATGAAAAACTGTTTTTT,CAISENRDLNEKLFF
NA,TRBV29-1,TRBJ2-1,NA,TGCAGCGTTGCGGGAGTTTACAATGAGCAGTTCTTC,CSVAGVYNEQFF
NA,TRBV28,TRBJ2-3,NA,TGTGCCAGCGGTGGCGGCTTAGGTGATACGCAGTATTTT,CASGGGLGDTQYF
NA,TRBV19,TRBJ1-2,once,TGTGCCAGTAAGGACTCTGCTCGGGGTGACTATGGCTACACCTTC,CASKDSARGDYGYTF
TRBD2,TRBV2,TRBJ2-3,NA,TGTGCCAGCAGGGATATAGCGGGGGGCTACACAGATACGCAGTATTTT,CASRDIAGGYTDTQYF
NA,TRBV7-9,TRBJ2-4,NA,TGTGCCAGCAGCTCACCCACCGACAGTAGGAACATTCAGTACTTC,CASSSPTDSRNIQYF
NA,TRBV5-6,TRBJ1-5,NA,TGTGCCAGCAGTCACGGGGGAGGGGTCCATCAGCCCCAGCATTTT,CASSHGGGVHQPQHF
NA,TRBV19,TRBJ2-5,NA,TGTGCCAGTAGGGACAGAGTTGGTTTAGAGACCCAGTACTTC,CASRDRVGLETQYF
TRBD2,TRBV4-1,TRBJ2-5,many,TGCGCCAGCAGCCATCCCGGACTAGCGGGGGGGCCGGGTCAGGAGACCCAGTACTTC,CASSHPGLAGGPGQETQYF